This section outlines one TCR beta chain sequence together with its context. Its antigen is still unknown. This may be a read error: a much more frequent sequence differs by one nucleotide. V gives up 4 bases and J gives up 1 base, and the segment between their germline ends measures 17 bases. The germline V gene supplies CDR1 SGHDN and CDR2 FVKESK. Reading from cysteine to phenylalanine, the CDR3 counts 16 amino acids. Just CDR3 DNA is preserved here, 48 bases in frame from base 1. These data belong to a study of glioma-infiltrating T cells (dated by TCRdb to 2016 to 2018). For the study in its entirety: The study sequenced TCR alpha- and beta-chain repertoires from glioma tissue, from non-neoplastic brain tissue and from matched peripheral blood mononuclear cells. To measure how far tissue and blood T-cell populations diverged, each tissue-infiltrating repertoire was compared against the peripheral blood repertoire of the same patient. Three low-grade glioma patients, under ten primary glioblastoma patients, and three non-glioma patients who contributed non-neoplastic brain tissue made up the paired cohort.

The research as a whole found: Small numbers underpinned the group comparisons: roughly 8 glioblastoma patients, three low-grade glioma patients and three non-neoplastic patients. Only a very small number of CDR3 sequences turned up in both tissue and blood, a result put down to high CDR3 diversity combined with limited sampling. VJ-independent divergence between tissue and blood was lower than expected in non-neoplastic patients but higher than expected in all gliomas, particularly low-grade gliomas.

TCR alpha and beta CDR3 regions were amplified with the iRepertoire nested amplicon-rescue multiplex PCR (arm-PCR) platform from RNA. The input for one-step reverse transcription and amplification was roughly 100-450 ng of either tissue mRNA or PBMC total RNA. Following bead purification, Illumina adapters were added through a secondary multiplex PCR, and the libraries were then gel-purified between 200 and 400 bp. Demultiplexing relied on internal 6-nucleotide barcodes carried by the libraries. Libraries were sequenced on an Illumina MiSeq with 2x220 or 2x250 nucleotide paired-end reads. The published analysis was carried out like this. FLASH 1.2.11 was used to merge paired reads, and BWA-MEM then aligned the reads to the GRCh37 human genome before TRA and TRB reads were extracted. For V and J assignment, an IMGT-derived reference of cassette sequences and CDR3 motifs that included pseudogenes was used. Reads were translated in three frames, and productive CDR3s were defined by a C…FGXG motif without stop codons. A clonotype was defined as a unique combination of a V-J cassette pair and a CDR3 amino acid sequence. Reads were filtered by Hamming distance, with the threshold set by the sequence error rate of each sample in mapped regions. TCRdb trimmed public reads at Q25 via fastp, called clones via MiXCR and kept in-frame beta chains. For every CDR3 protein sequence, its rows merge into one entry that carries the most common genes and DNA. The V and J calls come from TCRdb's annotation, not from the publication. The sample contains 45,000 or so distinct CDR3 sequences, under 25% of them found a single time. Less than 7% of the sample lies in the top ten.

This TCR derives from a human donor with low-grade glioma or glioblastoma, undergoing nonglioma brain surgery, or in good health (not recorded which). Sample: glioma tissue, nonneoplastic brain tissue, or PBMCs (not recorded which). The chain uses TRBV14 and TRBJ2-7; TRBD1 is possibly the D segment (6 matching bases). The sequence in DNA is TGTGCCAGCAGCCCCCGGACAGTATGGTCGTCCTACGAGCAGTACTTC. Its product reads: CASSPRTVWSSYEQYF.